The rows below give T cell receptor beta chains drawn from one sample of a study of T cells in Graves' hyperthyroidism and ophthalmopathy. From the multiplex PCR reads, TCRdb called clonotypes with MiXCR, one entry per CDR3 protein. The sample yields some 510,000 distinct CDR3 sequences, around 21% seen once. The sample consisted of blood. Receptors were obtained from a man aged 18 to 29 with Graves' hyperthyroidism. Each CDR3 is given with its conserved first and last residue. Fields, in order: V gene, J gene, D gene, clone size, CDR3 protein, CDR3 DNA. D genes are given only for firm matches. A row's size may be missing; if present it is once, few, many or a size class.

TRBV11-2	TRBJ1-1	-	-	CASIMSLGHLNTEAFF	TGTGCCAGCATCATGTCGTTAGGACACTTGAACACTGAAGCTTTCTTT
TRBV6-2/TRBV6-3	TRBJ1-1	-	few	CASSPHLPSQGIVNTEAFF	TGTGCCAGCAGTCCCCACCTCCCCAGCCAGGGCATCGTGAACACTGAAGCTTTCTTT
TRBV7-8	TRBJ2-7	TRBD1	many	CASSPGTGGWEQYF	TGTGCCAGCAGCCCCGGGACAGGGGGCTGGGAGCAGTACTTC
TRBV7-3	TRBJ2-6	-	-	CASSSKTVSGANVLTF	TGTGCCAGCAGCTCAAAAACAGTCTCTGGGGCCAACGTCCTGACTTTC
TRBV9	TRBJ1-1	TRBD1	many	CASSVEEGARTEAFF	TGTGCCAGCAGCGTAGAGGAGGGGGCGAGAACTGAAGCTTTCTTT
TRBV5-1	TRBJ1-1	TRBD1	-	CASSWGEHSRGAGTEAFF	TGCGCCAGCAGCTGGGGGGAACATTCCAGGGGGGCAGGCACTGAAGCTTTCTTT
TRBV6-1	TRBJ1-5	-	-	CASNPTGLNQPQHF	TGTGCCAGCAATCCGACAGGCCTCAATCAGCCCCAGCATTTT
TRBV30	TRBJ1-5	-	many	CAWSGGKNQPQHF	TGTGCCTGGAGTGGCGGGAAAAATCAGCCCCAGCATTTT
TRBV29-1	TRBJ2-7	TRBD2	-	CSAGGARVVGEQYF	TGCAGCGCCGGGGGGGCCAGGGTAGTGGGGGAGCAGTACTTC
TRBV12-3/TRBV12-4	TRBJ1-3	-	many	CASSFTYSGNTIYF	TGTGCCAGCAGTTTCACGTACTCTGGAAACACCATATATTTT
TRBV27	TRBJ2-7	TRBD2	-	CASGISGVYEQYF	TGTGCCAGCGGAATTAGCGGGGTCTACGAGCAGTACTTC
TRBV12-3/TRBV12-4	TRBJ1-5	-	many	CASSPAGGTQHF	TGTGCCAGCAGTCCCGCGGGGGGGACCCAGCATTTT
TRBV13	TRBJ1-1	-	many	CASSRGTKEAFF	TGTGCCAGCAGCCGGGGGACAAAAGAAGCTTTCTTT
TRBV9	TRBJ2-7	-	few	CASSVGVIGGEQYF	TGTGCCAGCAGCGTAGGAGTAATCGGTGGGGAGCAGTACTTC
TRBV6-2/TRBV6-3	TRBJ1-2	TRBD1	-	CASRGTGVRYGYTF	TGTGCCAGCAGGGGGACAGGGGTACGGTATGGCTACACCTTC
TRBV6-1	TRBJ2-2	-	many	CASSEGGRVTGELFF	TGTGCCAGCAGTGAAGGGGGGCGCGTCACCGGGGAGCTGTTTTTT
TRBV28	TRBJ2-7	-	-	CASIPNASVGEREQYF	TGTGCCAGCATCCCCAATGCGAGCGTGGGGGAGAGGGAGCAGTACTTC
TRBV12-3/TRBV12-4	TRBJ2-6	-	-	CASRPQASSGANVLTF	TGTGCCAGCCGCCCACAGGCCTCCTCTGGGGCCAACGTCCTGACTTTC
TRBV11-2	TRBJ2-2	-	-	CASRPGPRSGELFF	TGTGCCAGCAGGCCGGGCCCCCGGAGCGGGGAGCTGTTTTTT
TRBV12-3/TRBV12-4	TRBJ2-7	TRBD1	many	CASSPTGLHEQYF	TGTGCCAGCAGTCCGACAGGGCTCCACGAGCAGTACTTC
TRBV6-4	TRBJ2-7	-	many	CASTNTAYEQYF	TGTGCCAGCACAAACACAGCCTACGAGCAGTACTTC
TRBV4-1	TRBJ1-1	-	few	CASSQEVGRAFF	TGCGCCAGCAGCCAAGAAGTGGGTAGAGCTTTCTTT
TRBV30	TRBJ1-1	-	-	CAWSLTGLSFF	TGTGCCTGGAGTCTTACAGGGCTGTCTTTCTTT
TRBV18	TRBJ1-1	-	few	CASSPGVENTEAFF	TGTGCCAGCTCACCAGGGGTGGAGAACACTGAAGCTTTCTTT
TRBV6-2/TRBV6-3	TRBJ1-5	-	-	CASSYSVQPQHF	TGTGCCAGCAGTTACTCTGTTCAGCCCCAGCATTTT
TRBV7-8	TRBJ1-1	-	many	CASSSTRTFAGTEAFF	TGTGCCAGCAGCTCTACCCGGACATTCGCGGGGACTGAAGCTTTCTTT
TRBV19	TRBJ1-1	-	-	CASSSLPGSEAFF	TGTGCCAGTAGTTCCCTACCGGGATCTGAAGCTTTCTTT
TRBV5-1	TRBJ1-2	-	few	CASSFEGMDGYTF	TGCGCCAGCAGCTTTGAGGGGATGGATGGCTACACCTTC
TRBV7-3	TRBJ2-7	TRBD1	few	CASSANPAQGAREQYF	TGTGCCAGCAGCGCCAACCCGGCCCAGGGGGCGCGGGAGCAGTACTTC
TRBV6-1	TRBJ2-2	TRBD2	many	CASSGAGGSNTGELFF	TGTGCCAGCAGTGGGGCGGGGGGCTCGAACACCGGGGAGCTGTTTTTT
TRBV5-1	TRBJ1-5	-	many	CASSLRGGSQPQHF	TGCGCCAGCAGCTTGAGGGGCGGTAGTCAGCCCCAGCATTTT
TRBV6-1	TRBJ2-7	TRBD1	few	CASSVRDRQTYEQYF	TGTGCCAGCAGTGTTCGGGACAGGCAAACCTACGAGCAGTACTTC
TRBV20-1	TRBJ2-7	-	many	CSATPGPPYEQYF	TGCAGTGCTACCCCAGGGCCGCCCTACGAGCAGTACTTC